Shown below are 5 T cell receptor beta chains from a single sample sequenced in a study of blood T cells in healthy people across ages. Next came a second PCR, run for about 7 to 12 cycles, which used a sample-barcoded 5' primer along with a J-beta primer mix. TCRdb independently ran MiXCR on the 5' RACE reads; one entry per CDR3 protein. The sample carries approximately 1,000,000 distinct CDR3 sequences, around 43% recorded once. The sequenced sample consisted of blood. The receptors come from a woman aged 60-75 years in good health.

The chain joins TRBV6-5 to TRBJ2-7; TRBD1 matches 8 bases. CDR3 size: 14 residues. From germline, CDR1 is MNHEY and CDR2 SVGAGI. J was trimmed by 4 bases and V by 6 bases; bases with no gene match: 8. CDR3 in DNA: TGTGCCAGCAGAAGGTCCCAGGGGGCTTACGAGCAGTACTTC. Encoded protein: CASRRSQGAYEQYF.

The chain uses TRBV20-1 and TRBJ2-3; D gene unclear. The CDR3 covers 11 residues. Germline V lookup: CDR1 DFQATT, CDR2 SNEGSKA (reference sequence). The ends were cut back, 1 base at V and 4 bases at J, with 3 bases in the middle. The CDR3 here is CSARGSDTQYF. CDR3 in DNA: TGCAGTGCTAGAGGCTCAGATACGCAGTATTTT.

This clonotype was found a few times. The chain has TRBV27 and TRBJ2-7; possible D gene TRBD1, 6 bases. The V gene's germline CDR1 is MNHEY and CDR2 SMNVEV (reference sequence). The CDR3 runs to 14 residues. Trimming shortened V by 6 bases and J by 2 bases, and 14 bases separated the two germline ends. CDR3: CASSRPGQPYEQYF. The CDR3 DNA reads TGTGCCAGCAGCCGTCCGGGACAACCCTACGAGCAGTACTTC.

This clonotype was detected only a few times. The CDR3 sequence is CAISETYNSEAFF. Here the CDR3 DNA reads TGTGCCATCAGTGAGACTTATAATTCTGAAGCTTTCTTT. The chain is built from TRBV10-3 and TRBJ1-1; no reliable D call. This CDR3 region has 13 residues. Trimming left V 2 bases short and J 6 bases short, with 10 bases between. The germline V gene has CDR1 ENHRY and CDR2 SYGVKD.

The CDR3 sequence is CAISEGHGETQYF. CDR3 in DNA: TGTGCCATCAGTGAGGGACACGGGGAGACCCAGTACTTC. The V call is TRBV10-3, the J call TRBJ2-5; tentative D call: TRBD1 (5 bases). Trimming took 2 bases from V and 5 from J, leaving 9 bases between them. Germline V gene data show CDR1 as ENHRY and CDR2 as SYGVKD. CDR3 length equals 13 residues.